This record covers a single TCR beta chain. These data belong to a study of blood T cell repertoires in COVID-19. Study background: The United States, Italy and Spain were the sources of the acute and convalescent COVID-19 samples. PBMCs, B-cell-depleted T cells, or T cells were the source of the cDNA or gDNA that made up the material.

The CDR3 runs 14 residues. With 2 bases removed from V and 0 bases from J, the gap between germline ends came to 8 bases. Per germline, CDR1 SGHKS and CDR2 YYEKEE (reference sequence). Original processing methods: The authors estimated nucleated cell counts from reference gene primer amplification. Sequencing was performed with immunoSEQ multiplex PCR; in TCRdb, only in-frame clones are kept and a portion is missing. V, J and clone size are those of that table, while D and trimming were read from the DNA. The table records about 310,000 clones, around 86% of them present only once. V usage is TRBV5-5 and J usage is TRBJ1-2; TRBD1 is a possible D gene (6 bases). The source material was peripheral blood. This TCR was sampled from a man aged 50 to 60 with active or convalescent COVID-19. The CDR3 DNA is TGTGCCAGCAGCTTCGGACAGACTAACTATGGCTACACCTTC. Its protein product is CASSFGQTNYGYTF.